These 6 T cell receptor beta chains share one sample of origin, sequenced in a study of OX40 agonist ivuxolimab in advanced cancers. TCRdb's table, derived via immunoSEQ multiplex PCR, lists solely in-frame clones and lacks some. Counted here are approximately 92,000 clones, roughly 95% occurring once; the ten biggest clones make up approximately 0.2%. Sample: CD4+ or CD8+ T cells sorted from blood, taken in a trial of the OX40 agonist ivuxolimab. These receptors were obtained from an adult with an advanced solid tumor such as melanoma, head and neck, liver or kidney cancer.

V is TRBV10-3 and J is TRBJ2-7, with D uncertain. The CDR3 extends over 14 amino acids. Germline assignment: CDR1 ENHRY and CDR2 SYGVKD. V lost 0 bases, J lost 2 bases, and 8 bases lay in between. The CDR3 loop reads CAISESLRPYEQYF. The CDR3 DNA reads TGTGCCATCAGTGAGTCATTGCGGCCCTACGAGCAGTACTTC.

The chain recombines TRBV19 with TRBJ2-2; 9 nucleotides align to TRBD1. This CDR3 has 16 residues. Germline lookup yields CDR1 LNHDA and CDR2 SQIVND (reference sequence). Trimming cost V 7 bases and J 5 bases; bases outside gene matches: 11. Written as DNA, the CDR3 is TGTGCCAGTAATGCCGGGACAGGGAGTAATACCGGGGAGCTGTTTTTT. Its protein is CASNAGTGSNTGELFF.

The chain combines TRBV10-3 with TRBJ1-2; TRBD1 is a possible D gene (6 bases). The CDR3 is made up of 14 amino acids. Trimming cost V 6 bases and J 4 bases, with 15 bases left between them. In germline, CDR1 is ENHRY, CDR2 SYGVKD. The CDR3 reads CAIRDEGGVYGYTF. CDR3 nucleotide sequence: TGTGCCATCAGGGACGAGGGGGGTGTCTATGGCTACACCTTC.

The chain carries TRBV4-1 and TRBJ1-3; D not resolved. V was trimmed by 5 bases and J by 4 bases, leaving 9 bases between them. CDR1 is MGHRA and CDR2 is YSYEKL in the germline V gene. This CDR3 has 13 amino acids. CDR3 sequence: CASSLIGGNTIYF. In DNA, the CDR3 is TGCGCCAGCAGCTTGATAGGCGGAAACACCATATATTTT.

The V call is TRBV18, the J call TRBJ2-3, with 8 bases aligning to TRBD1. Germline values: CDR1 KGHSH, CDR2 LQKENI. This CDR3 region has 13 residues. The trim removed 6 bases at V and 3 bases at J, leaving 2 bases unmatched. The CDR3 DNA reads TGTGCCAGCTCGGACAGGGCTACAGATACGCAGTATTTT. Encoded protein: CASSDRATDTQYF. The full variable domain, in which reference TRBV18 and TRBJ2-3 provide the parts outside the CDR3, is NAGVMQNPRHLVRRRGQEARLRCSPMKGHSHVYWYRQLPEEGLKFMVYLQKENIIDESGMPKERFSAEFPKEGPSILRIQQVVRGDSAAYFCASSDRATDTQYFGPGTRLTVL.

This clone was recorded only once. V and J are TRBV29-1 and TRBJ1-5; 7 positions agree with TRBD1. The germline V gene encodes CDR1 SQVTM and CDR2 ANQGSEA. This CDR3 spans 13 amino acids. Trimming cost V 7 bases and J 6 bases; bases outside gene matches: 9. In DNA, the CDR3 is TGCAGCGCAGAGACAGGGTATGGTCAGCCCCAGCATTTT. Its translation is CSAETGYGQPQHF.